Below are 27 T cell receptor beta chains sequenced from a single sample in a study of cytomegalovirus exposure and HLA in healthy donors (TCRdb year 2017). Library prep was done by the immunoSEQ multiplex PCR assay. TCRdb retrieved this table from immuneACCESS and kept in-frame rearrangements only. Not all clones are present; in checked studies, unresolved V genes account for under half, and no reason is known for the remainder. The sample table contains 97,000 or so clones; only one count was recorded for around nine tenths of them. The top ten clonotypes cover around 3.9% of the sample. Sequencing was performed on PBMCs. The receptors were sampled from a woman in her 30s in good health and CMV-seronegative.

J is TRBJ2-5 and V is TRBV10-3; 9 bases are shared with TRBD2. Germline CDR1 ENHRY, CDR2 SYGVKD. J lost 5 bases, V lost 0 bases, and 7 bases had no gene match. The CDR3 has 16 residues. The CDR3 is CAISESEAGGAETQYF. In DNA form, the CDR3 reads TGTGCCATCAGTGAGTCGGAGGCGGGGGGGGCCGAGACCCAGTACTTC.

The V gene is TRBV6-5, the J gene TRBJ1-2; 10 bases line up with TRBD1. The V and J ends lost 4 bases and 7 bases, in that order; junction bases with no gene match: 9. The CDR3 is made up of 15 amino acids. Per the germline V gene, CDR1 is MNHEY and CDR2 is SVGAGI. This chain's CDR3 is CASSFTGTGALGYTF. In DNA, the CDR3 is TGTGCCAGCAGTTTTACCGGGACAGGGGCACTTGGCTACACCTTC.

The CDR3 is CASSPSIARNTEAFF. Written as DNA, the CDR3 is TGTGCCAGCTCACCTAGCATCGCAAGGAACACTGAAGCTTTCTTT. V is TRBV18 and J is TRBJ1-1; unclear D gene. Deletions cut 3 bases from V and 1 base from J, with 12 bases between. The CDR3 spans 15 residues. Germline CDR1 reads KGHSH; CDR2 reads LQKENI.

The chain employs TRBV6-1 and TRBJ2-7; no firm D call. Germline lookup yields CDR1 MNHNS and CDR2 SASEGT. V was cut by 2 bases and J by 5 bases, with 7 bases left in between. This CDR3 region has 12 residues. The CDR3 loop is CASSERSDEQYF. In DNA, the CDR3 is TGTGCCAGCAGTGAAAGGAGTGACGAGCAGTACTTC.

The rearrangement joins TRBV5-1 to TRBJ2-2; TRBD2 matches at 12 bases. The V and J ends lost 1 base and 2 bases, in that order; junction bases with no gene match: 6. The CDR3 loop spans 18 amino acids. CDR1 is SGHRS and CDR2 is YFSETQ in the germline V gene. The CDR3 sequence: CASSLLPSGGANTGELFF. For the CDR3, the DNA is TGCGCCAGCAGCTTGCTTCCTAGCGGGGGGGCAAACACCGGGGAGCTGTTTTTT. The entire variable domain, with the rest obtained from reference TRBV5-1 and TRBJ2-2, is as follows: KAGVTQTPRYLIKTRGQQVTLSCSPISGHRSVSWYQQTPGQGLQFLFEYFSETQRNKGNFPGRFSGRQFSNSRSEMNVSTLELGDSALYLCASSLLPSGGANTGELFFGEGSRLTVL.

The rearrangement joins TRBV4-1 to TRBJ2-3, with 9 bases aligning to TRBD2. The CDR3 totals 16 residues. Germline V gene data show CDR1 as MGHRA and CDR2 as YSYEKL. V shed 3 bases and J 0 bases; nucleotides not matched to a gene: 4. In nucleotides, the CDR3 is TGCGCCAGCAGCCAGGGCGGGGGGGAAAGCACAGATACGCAGTATTTT. This translates into CASSQGGGESTDTQYF.

The count of this clone is one. V is TRBV11-2 and J is TRBJ2-2; unclear D gene. The V gene's germline CDR1 is SGHAT and CDR2 FQNNGV. There are 16 residues in the CDR3. Trimming took off 4 bases at V and 1 base at J, with 13 bases between the two ends. The CDR3 coding sequence is TGTGCCAGCAGCTGGGCAGTCAGGCAGAACACCGGGGAGCTGTTTTTT. The encoded protein is CASSWAVRQNTGELFF.

This clone was seen a few times. The chain recombines TRBV6-5 with TRBJ2-7, with D perhaps matching TRBD1 (6 bases). The CDR3 has 15 residues. Between the trimmed V and J ends, which lost 7 bases and 5 bases, there was a span of 21 bases. Germline V gene lookup returns CDR1 MNHEY and CDR2 SVGAGI. In nucleotides, the CDR3 is TGTGCCAGCACTCACCTTGCGGCAGGGGTCAACGAGCAGTACTTC. Protein sequence: CASTHLAAGVNEQYF.

V gene TRBV5-1 combines with J gene TRBJ1-1; 8 bases match TRBD1. Germline CDR1 is SGHRS and CDR2 is YFSETQ. The ends lost 3 bases at V and 6 bases at J; junction bases unmatched: 7. This CDR3 has 14 residues. The CDR3 reads CASSWGQASSEAFF. CDR3 DNA sequence: TGCGCCAGCAGCTGGGGACAGGCCTCCTCTGAAGCTTTCTTT.

This clone occurred once. The chain has TRBV7-9 and TRBJ2-1; the match to TRBD2 covers 9 bases. After removal of 5 bases from V and 8 bases from J, the junction contained 16 bases not matched to a gene. Germline-derived CDR1 and CDR2 are SEHNR and FQNEAQ (reference sequence). This CDR3 has 17 amino acids. The CDR3 DNA reads TGTGCCAGCAGCCTTTTTCCTACCGGGACTAGCACCTATGAGCAGTTCTTC. Translating it yields CASSLFPTGTSTYEQFF.

The chain joins TRBV5-8 to TRBJ2-7, with D tentatively TRBD1 (5 bases). The CDR3 has 15 residues. Germline values: CDR1 SGHTS, CDR2 YDEGEE. The V end was cut by 0 bases, the J end by 7 bases, with 17 bases between. CDR3 amino acids: CASSLGQGTPEEQYF. CDR3 coding DNA: TGTGCCAGCAGCTTGGGGCAGGGAACTCCTGAGGAGCAGTACTTC.

The chain combines TRBV2 with TRBJ2-7; D uncertain. From germline, CDR1 is SNHLY and CDR2 FYNNEI. Trimming removed 6 bases from V and 7 bases from J, with 10 bases in between. The CDR3 length is 11 residues. Written as DNA, the CDR3 is TGTGCCAGCAGGTTGAACGGGGAGCAGTACTTC. Residues: CASRLNGEQYF.

The V call is TRBV9, the J call TRBJ2-3; possibly TRBD2 for D (5 bases). V was cut by 2 bases and J by 12 bases, with 16 bases left in between. This CDR3 comprises 13 residues. In germline, CDR1 is SGDLS, CDR2 YYNGEE. CDR3 protein: CASSVAPGMIQYF. The CDR3, as DNA: TGTGCCAGCAGCGTGGCCCCGGGGATGATCCAGTATTTT.

The chain couples TRBV10-3 to TRBJ2-7; maybe TRBD2 (6 bases). V was clipped by 6 bases and J by 5 bases, with 14 bases between them. Germline CDR1 is ENHRY and CDR2 is SYGVKD. The CDR3 has 13 residues. CDR3 DNA: TGTGCCATCAGACATCTTAGCGGAGACGAGCAGTACTTC. This codes for CAIRHLSGDEQYF.

The DNA of the CDR3 is TGTGCCAGCTCACCTGGACAGGGAGGAACTGAAGCTTTCTTT. Encoded protein: CASSPGQGGTEAFF. This sequence joins TRBV18 and TRBJ1-1; TRBD1 matches 8 bases. Germline assignment: CDR1 KGHSH and CDR2 LQKENI. CDR3 length: 14 amino acids. Losses at the gene ends were 3 bases for V and 5 bases for J; bases not matched to a gene: 5.

This chain joins TRBV28 and TRBJ1-6; D not certain. Germline V gene lookup returns CDR1 MDHEN and CDR2 SYDVKM. The ends were cut back, 3 bases at V and 0 bases at J, with 6 bases in the middle. The CDR3 has 15 residues. CDR3 in amino acids: CASSLPSSYNSPLHF. In DNA form, the CDR3 reads TGTGCCAGCAGTTTGCCGAGCTCCTATAATTCACCCCTCCACTTT.

V gene TRBV20-1 combines with J gene TRBJ1-1, with D tentatively TRBD1 (5 bases). The V gene's germline CDR1 is DFQATT and CDR2 SNEGSKA (reference sequence). Trimming shortened V by 1 base and J by 11 bases, and 11 bases separated the two germline ends. The CDR3 consists of 11 residues. Written as DNA, the CDR3 is TGCAGTGCTAGAGGGTCAGGGAAGGCTTTCTTT. It translates to CSARGSGKAFF.

This chain links TRBV28 with TRBJ2-7, with 8 bases aligning to TRBD1. This CDR3 is 16 amino acids long. In germline, CDR1 is MDHEN, CDR2 SYDVKM. Trimming at V came to 6 bases and at J to 6 bases, leaving 16 bases not matched to a gene. The CDR3 sequence: CASRQGGGLGGREQYF. CDR3 coding DNA: TGTGCCAGCAGACAGGGGGGCGGCCTCGGAGGTCGCGAGCAGTACTTC. Based on the CDR3 plus reference TRBV28 and TRBJ2-7, the full variable domain is DVKVTQSSRYLVKRTGEKVFLECVQDMDHENMFWYRQDPGLGLRLIYFSYDVKMKEKGDIPEGYSVSREKKERFSLILESASTNQTSMYLCASRQGGGLGGREQYFGPGTRLTVT.

The gene calls are TRBV7-2 and TRBJ2-7; 9 positions match TRBD1. V lost 4 bases, J lost 2 bases, and 6 bases stayed unmatched. Looked up from germline, CDR1 is SGHTA and CDR2 is FQGNSA. This CDR3 contains 15 residues. The CDR3 nucleotides read TGTGCCAGCAGCTCCATGGGACAGGGACCCTACGAGCAGTACTTC. Translated, it gives CASSSMGQGPYEQYF.

This clone has just a few counts. The gene calls are TRBV4-2 and TRBJ2-2; a possible D gene is TRBD1 (5 bases). The CDR3 runs to 14 residues. Trimming removed 0 bases at V and 6 bases at J, with 8 bases between. Germline V gene data show CDR1 as LGHNA and CDR2 as YNFKEQ. CDR3 residues: CASSQDRGAGELFF. The CDR3 DNA sequence: TGTGCCAGCAGCCAAGATAGGGGTGCCGGGGAGCTGTTTTTT.

The chain joins TRBV11-1 to TRBJ1-1; no reliable D call. The CDR3 contains 13 residues. The V gene lost 6 bases and the J gene lost 1 base, with 9 bases spanning the gap. Per the germline V gene, CDR1 is SGHAT and CDR2 is FQDESV (reference sequence). The CDR3 protein is CASSRTENTEAFF. DNA of the CDR3: TGTGCCAGCAGTCGAACAGAGAACACTGAAGCTTTCTTT.

This clone was seen a single time. The chain links TRBV5-1 to TRBJ2-1; 8 positions agree with TRBD2. The CDR3 is made up of 15 amino acids. V lost 1 base, J lost 9 bases, and 9 bases stayed unmatched. The germline V gene encodes CDR1 SGHRS and CDR2 YFSETQ. The CDR3 reads CASSLSERGMGEQFF. As DNA, the CDR3 is TGCGCCAGCAGCTTGAGCGAGCGGGGGATGGGTGAGCAGTTCTTC.

V gene TRBV28 combines with J gene TRBJ2-7; 13 bases line up with TRBD2. After removal of 4 bases from V and 3 bases from J, the junction contained 3 bases not matched to a gene. The CDR3 has 15 residues. Germline V gives CDR1 MDHEN, CDR2 SYDVKM. The CDR3 nucleotides are TGTGCCAGCAGTTGGACTAGCGGGGGTGTCTACGAGCAGTACTTC. As protein: CASSWTSGGVYEQYF.

The gene calls are TRBV27 and TRBJ1-5, with TRBD1 matching over 7 bases. The CDR3 has 14 amino acids. The V gene end was trimmed by 4 bases and the J gene end by 2 bases; junction bases not matched to a gene: 2. Germline lookup yields CDR1 MNHEY and CDR2 SMNVEV (reference sequence). The CDR3 reads CASSSGTGNQPQHF. In DNA, the CDR3 is TGTGCCAGCAGTTCCGGGACAGGCAATCAGCCCCAGCATTTT.

The chain is built from TRBV28 and TRBJ1-1; possible D gene TRBD1, 6 bases. This CDR3 spans 14 amino acids. With 7 bases removed from V and 4 bases from J, the gap between germline ends came to 16 bases. Germline lookup yields CDR1 MDHEN and CDR2 SYDVKM. In nucleotides, the CDR3 is TGTGCCAGCACAAGGGTAACCAGGGGCACTGAAGCTTTCTTT. Amino acid sequence: CASTRVTRGTEAFF.

The rearrangement links TRBV25-1 to TRBJ1-1; D ambiguous. Trimming pared 8 bases from V and 0 bases from J, leaving 13 bases between. CDR1 is MGHDK and CDR2 is SYGVNS in the germline V gene. This CDR3 comprises 14 residues. The CDR3 region has the DNA TGTGCCAGCGGAACCGGACTCCTGAACACTGAAGCTTTCTTT. Protein product: CASGTGLLNTEAFF.

The chain combines TRBV27 with TRBJ2-7, with 11 bases aligning to TRBD1. The CDR3 consists of 16 residues. Looked up from germline, CDR1 is MNHEY and CDR2 is SMNVEV (reference sequence). The V and J ends lost 8 bases and 3 bases, in that order; junction bases with no gene match: 12. The CDR3 protein is CASAFPRTGGFYEQYF. In DNA, the CDR3 is TGTGCCAGCGCCTTCCCCCGGACAGGGGGCTTCTACGAGCAGTACTTC.